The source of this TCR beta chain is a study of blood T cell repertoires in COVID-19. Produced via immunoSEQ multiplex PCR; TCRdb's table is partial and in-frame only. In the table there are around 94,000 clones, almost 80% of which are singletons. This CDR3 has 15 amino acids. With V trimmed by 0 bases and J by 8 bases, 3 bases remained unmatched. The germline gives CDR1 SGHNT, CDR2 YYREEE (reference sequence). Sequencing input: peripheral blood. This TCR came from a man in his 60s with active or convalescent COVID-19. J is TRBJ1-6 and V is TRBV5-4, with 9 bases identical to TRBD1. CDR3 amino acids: CASSLADRGDSPLHF. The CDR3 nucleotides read TGTGCCAGCAGCTTGGCCGACAGGGGGGATTCACCCCTCCACTTT. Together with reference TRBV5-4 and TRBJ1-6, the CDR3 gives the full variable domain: ETGVTQSPTHLIKTRGQQVTLRCSSQSGHNTVSWYQQALGQGPQFIFQYYREEENGRGNFPPRFSGLQFPNYSSELNVNALELDDSALYLCASSLADRGDSPLHFGNGTRLTVT.